Presented here are 17 T cell receptor beta chains from one specimen sequenced in a study of type 1 regulatory T cells. MiXCR, run by TCRdb on the reads, gives a single entry per CDR3 protein. Among around 65,000 distinct CDR3 sequences, almost 50% were seen once, and the ten largest hold about 2%. No cognate antigen is known for these TCRs. The sequenced material came from cultured non-Tr1 T cells, either the whole culture or a sorted T cell fraction (not recorded which). The source is a human donor in good health.

Only a few counts were recorded for this clonotype. The CDR3 loop reads CASSIGGGGDYGYTF. The DNA of the CDR3 is TGTGCCAGTAGTATAGGGGGCGGCGGAGACTATGGCTACACCTTC. The V gene is TRBV19, the J gene TRBJ1-2; D is possibly TRBD1 (5 bases). The V end lost 1 base, the J end lost 3 bases, and 12 bases lay between the germline ends. The CDR3 contains 15 residues. Germline V gene lookup returns CDR1 LNHDA and CDR2 SQIVND (reference sequence).

The table lists this clonotype with a few counts. The V call is TRBV28, the J call TRBJ1-2; 9 nucleotides match TRBD1. V shed 6 bases and J 4 bases; nucleotides not matched to a gene: 15. Germline assignment: CDR1 MDHEN and CDR2 SYDVKM. CDR3 length: 17 residues. DNA of the CDR3: TGTGCCAGCAGGCGCCACGTCCCGGGACAGGGAATCTATGGCTACACCTTC. This encodes CASRRHVPGQGIYGYTF.

The chain couples TRBV2 to TRBJ2-7; no definite D call. The CDR3 extends over 15 amino acids. V was clipped by 3 bases and J by 0 bases, with 12 bases between them. CDR1 is SNHLY and CDR2 is FYNNEI in the germline V gene. The CDR3 reads CASSETLASSYEQYF. The DNA for the CDR3 is TGTGCCAGCAGTGAGACCTTAGCCAGCTCCTACGAGCAGTACTTC.

The chain couples TRBV5-1 to TRBJ2-2; TRBD1 matches at 7 bases. CDR1 and CDR2 (germline): SGHRS, YFSETQ. This CDR3 has 15 residues. The V gene end was trimmed by 4 bases and the J gene end by 4 bases; junction bases not matched to a gene: 7. This CDR3 is CASSPGQESTGELFF. The DNA for the CDR3 is TGCGCCAGCAGCCCCGGACAGGAATCCACCGGGGAGCTGTTTTTT.

This clonotype was seen only a few times. V is TRBV7-2 and J is TRBJ1-3, with D tentatively TRBD1 (5 bases). The CDR3 loop spans 16 amino acids. V was shortened by 5 bases and J by 0 bases, with 14 bases between the two germline ends. Germline CDR1 is SGHTA and CDR2 is FQGNSA. CDR3 amino acids: CASSPQGGASGNTIYF. CDR3 nucleotides: TGTGCCAGCAGCCCCCAGGGTGGGGCCTCTGGAAACACCATATATTTT.

V gene TRBV3-1 combines with J gene TRBJ1-2; TRBD1 aligns across 7 bases. Germline V lookup: CDR1 LGHDT, CDR2 YNNKEL (reference sequence). This CDR3 region has 17 residues. V lost 4 bases and J lost 3; bases outside the gene matches: 14. CDR3 amino acids: CASSRLTGTAQDYGYTF. The CDR3 DNA is TGTGCCAGCAGCCGACTAACCGGGACAGCCCAAGACTATGGCTACACCTTC.

The rearrangement uses TRBV10-3 and TRBJ2-7, with TRBD1 identical over 9 bases. This CDR3 spans 14 amino acids. V dropped 5 bases and J dropped 3; count of bases not matched to a gene: 5. Germline CDR1 ENHRY, CDR2 SYGVKD. The CDR3 bases are TGTGCCATCAGTCCCGGACAGGGGAGCTACGAGCAGTACTTC. This translates into CAISPGQGSYEQYF.

The sample holds a few counts of this clonotype. The V gene is TRBV5-1, the J gene TRBJ2-7; 10 nucleotides agree with TRBD1. CDR3 length: 14 residues. The germline V gene encodes CDR1 SGHRS and CDR2 YFSETQ. J gave up 6 bases and V 4 bases, and 7 bases lay outside the gene matches. CDR3 in DNA: TGCGCCAGCAGCCGGGACAGGGGATCAGGCGAGCAGTACTTC. Translated: CASSRDRGSGEQYF.

The chain couples TRBV5-1 to TRBJ2-5; 11 positions match TRBD2. Germline values: CDR1 SGHRS, CDR2 YFSETQ. The CDR3 sequence is 15 residues long. V lost 0 bases, J lost 4 bases, and 2 bases stayed unmatched. The CDR3 protein is CASSLGLAGSETQYF. CDR3 in DNA: TGCGCCAGCAGCTTGGGACTAGCGGGGTCAGAGACCCAGTACTTC.

A few counts support this clonotype. The gene calls are TRBV12-3 or TRBV12-4 and TRBJ2-6; perhaps TRBD1 as D (5 bases). Trimming took off 6 bases at V and 2 bases at J, with 8 bases between the two ends. The CDR3 covers 14 residues. In DNA form, the CDR3 reads TGTGCCAGCAGAAGGACAACTGGGGCCAACGTCCTGACTTTC. Its protein is CASRRTTGANVLTF.

This clonotype was seen more than once but under ten times. The J gene is TRBJ2-3, the V gene TRBV19; D possibly corresponds to TRBD2 (6 bases). Germline V gives CDR1 LNHDA, CDR2 SQIVND (reference sequence). The CDR3 length is 13 residues. The V end was cut by 3 bases, the J end by 5 bases, with 9 bases between. The CDR3 loop is CASSMMGGDTQYF. CDR3 nucleotide sequence: TGTGCCAGTAGTATGATGGGAGGAGATACGCAGTATTTT.

This clonotype was seen only a few times. Relative to the germline gene, one junction end is altered; a read error may explain this. J is TRBJ2-3 and V is TRBV12-3 or TRBV12-4; TRBD2 matches at 11 bases. CDR3 length: 14 amino acids. The CDR3 sequence: CASSSGTSGTERDF. CDR3 bases: TGTGCCAGCAGTTCCGGGACTAGCGGAACCGAAAGGGATTTT.

This clonotype was picked up a small number of times. V gene TRBV20-1 combines with J gene TRBJ2-7; either TRBD1 or TRBD2 may supply D (5 bases each). The CDR3 consists of 15 residues. V was clipped by 3 bases and J by 2 bases, with 17 bases between them. CDR1 and CDR2 (germline): DFQATT, SNEGSKA (reference sequence). The CDR3 loop reads CSARSGTQVTYEQYF. The CDR3 DNA reads TGCAGTGCTAGGTCCGGGACCCAGGTGACCTACGAGCAGTACTTC.

This clonotype was observed a handful of times. J is TRBJ1-1 and V is TRBV30, with 7 positions matching TRBD1. Germline V gives CDR1 GTSNPN, CDR2 SVGIG (reference sequence). This CDR3 has 12 residues. J gave up 4 bases and V 7 bases, and 6 bases lay outside the gene matches. DNA for the CDR3: TGTGCCTCCAACAGGGGAGGCACTGAAGCTTTCTTT. This encodes CASNRGGTEAFF.

The rearrangement links TRBV20-1 to TRBJ1-5; tentative D call: TRBD1 (6 bases). The V end lost 4 bases, the J end lost 4 bases, and 11 bases lay between the germline ends. Germline-derived CDR1 and CDR2 are DFQATT and SNEGSKA (reference sequence). This CDR3 is 13 amino acids long. CDR3 coding DNA: TGCAGTGCTAATGGGGGCGTAAATCAGCCCCAGCATTTT. Translation: CSANGGVNQPQHF.

The genes are TRBV4-1 and TRBJ2-1, with D perhaps given as TRBD1 or TRBD2 (5 bases each). This CDR3 spans 16 amino acids. From germline, CDR1 is MGHRA and CDR2 YSYEKL. V shed 0 bases and J shed 3 bases, with 12 bases lying between them. In DNA form, the CDR3 reads TGCGCCAGCAGCCAAGAGAGGGGTTATAGCTACAATGAGCAGTTCTTC. Its translation is CASSQERGYSYNEQFF.

This clonotype has only a few counts. J is TRBJ1-1 and V is TRBV2; D may be TRBD1 (5 bases). Germline V lookup: CDR1 SNHLY, CDR2 FYNNEI. Trimming removed 6 bases from V and 3 bases from J, with 5 bases in between. This CDR3 is built from 11 residues. The CDR3 protein is CASRGDTEAFF. The CDR3 DNA follows: TGTGCCAGCAGGGGGGACACTGAAGCTTTCTTT.